This T cell receptor beta chain emerged from a study of PD-1 blockade in classical Hodgkin lymphoma. The protocol was immunoSEQ multiplex PCR, while the TCRdb copy is restricted to in-frame clones and leaves out a portion. The table includes over 50,000 clones, over 70% detected once. Looked up from germline, CDR1 is LNHNV and CDR2 is YYDKDF (reference sequence). This CDR3 region has 13 residues. V was pared by 3 bases and J by 7 bases, with 5 bases of the junction left unmatched. Every patient relapsed after autologous stem cell transplantation, and brentuximab vedotin exposure varied. This receptor was obtained from a human donor with classical Hodgkin lymphoma. The material was peripheral blood mononuclear cells (PBMCs), obtained at baseline. This rearrangement joins TRBV15 to TRBJ1-2; TRBD1 matches at 7 bases. CDR3 DNA sequence: TGTGCCACCAGCAGGCCACAGGGGCTTGGCTACACCTTC. This sequence encodes CATSRPQGLGYTF.